Sequencing of this T cell receptor (beta chain) was carried out in a study of T cell responses to AZD1222 COVID-19 vaccine. Study-wide results and caveats: With two AZD1222 doses given, Spike-specific TCR breadth and depth both rose.

The table came from immunoSEQ multiplex PCR; TCRdb's copy has only in-frame clones and leaves some out. The data hold about 93,000 clones, with approximately 90% observed a single time. With regard to this clone: What it binds is unknown.

The CDR3 spans 14 residues. The germline V and J ends were trimmed by 10 bases and 1 base, with 13 bases remaining between them. Germline V gene sequence: CDR1 SNHLY, CDR2 FYNNEI. The sequence was collected from an adult who received the AZD1222 COVID-19 vaccine. The genes are TRBV2 and TRBJ2-2; either TRBD1 or TRBD2 may fit D (6 bases each). Sequenced material: peripheral blood, taken 28 days after the second AZD1222 dose. In DNA, the CDR3 is TGTGCCATACCGGGGGCGGAGAACACCGGGGAGCTGTTTTTT. It encodes CAIPGAENTGELFF.